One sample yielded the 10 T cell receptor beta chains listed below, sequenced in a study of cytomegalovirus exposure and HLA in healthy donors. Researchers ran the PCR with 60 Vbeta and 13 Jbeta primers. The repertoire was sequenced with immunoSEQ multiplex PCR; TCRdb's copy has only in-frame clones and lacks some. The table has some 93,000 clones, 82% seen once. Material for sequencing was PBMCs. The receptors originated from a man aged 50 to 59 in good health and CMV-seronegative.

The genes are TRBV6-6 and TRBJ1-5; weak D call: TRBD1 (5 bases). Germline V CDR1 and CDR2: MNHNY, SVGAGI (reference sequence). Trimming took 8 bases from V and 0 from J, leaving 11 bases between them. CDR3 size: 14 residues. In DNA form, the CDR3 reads TGTGCCAGCCTGGACAAGCATAGCAATCAGCCCCAGCATTTT. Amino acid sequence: CASLDKHSNQPQHF.

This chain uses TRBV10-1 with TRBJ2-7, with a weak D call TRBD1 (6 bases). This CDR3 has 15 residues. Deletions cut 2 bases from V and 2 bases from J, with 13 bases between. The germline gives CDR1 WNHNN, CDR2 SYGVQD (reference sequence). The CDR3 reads CASSELRGTTYEQYF. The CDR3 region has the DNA TGCGCCAGCAGTGAGCTCAGAGGGACAACCTACGAGCAGTACTTC.

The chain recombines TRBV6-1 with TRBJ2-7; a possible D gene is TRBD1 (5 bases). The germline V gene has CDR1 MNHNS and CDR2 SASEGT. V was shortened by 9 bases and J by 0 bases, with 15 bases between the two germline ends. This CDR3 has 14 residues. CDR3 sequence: CASVQGRISYEQYF. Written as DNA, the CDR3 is TGTGCCAGTGTTCAGGGTCGGATCTCCTACGAGCAGTACTTC.

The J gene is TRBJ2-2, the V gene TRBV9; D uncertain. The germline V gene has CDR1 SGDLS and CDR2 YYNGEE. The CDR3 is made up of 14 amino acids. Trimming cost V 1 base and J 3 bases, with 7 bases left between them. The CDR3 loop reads CASSVRADTGELFF. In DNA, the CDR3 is TGTGCCAGCAGCGTAAGAGCCGACACCGGGGAGCTGTTTTTT.

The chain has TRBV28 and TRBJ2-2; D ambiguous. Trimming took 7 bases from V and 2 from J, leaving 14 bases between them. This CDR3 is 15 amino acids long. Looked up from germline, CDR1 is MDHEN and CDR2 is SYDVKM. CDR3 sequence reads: CASTLHYSNTGELFF. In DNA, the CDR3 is TGTGCCAGCACCCTGCACTACTCAAACACCGGGGAGCTGTTTTTT.

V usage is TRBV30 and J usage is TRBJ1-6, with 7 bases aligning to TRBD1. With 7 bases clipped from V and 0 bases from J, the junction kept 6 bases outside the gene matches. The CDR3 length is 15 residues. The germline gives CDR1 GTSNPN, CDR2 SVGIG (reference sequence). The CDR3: CAFKTGSSYNSPLHF. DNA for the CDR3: TGTGCCTTCAAGACAGGGAGCTCCTATAATTCACCCCTCCACTTT.

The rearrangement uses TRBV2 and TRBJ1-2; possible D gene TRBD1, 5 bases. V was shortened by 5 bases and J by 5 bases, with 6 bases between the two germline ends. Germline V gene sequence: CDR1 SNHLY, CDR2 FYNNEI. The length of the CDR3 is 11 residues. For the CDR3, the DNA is TGTGCCAGCAGTTCAGGGTATGGCTACACCTTC. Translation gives CASSSGYGYTF. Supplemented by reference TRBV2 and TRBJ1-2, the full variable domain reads EPEVTQTPSHQVTQMGQEVILRCVPISNHLYFYWYRQILGQKVEFLVSFYNNEISEKSEIFDDQFSVERPDGSNFTLKIRSTKLEDSAMYFCASSSGYGYTFGSGTRLTVV.

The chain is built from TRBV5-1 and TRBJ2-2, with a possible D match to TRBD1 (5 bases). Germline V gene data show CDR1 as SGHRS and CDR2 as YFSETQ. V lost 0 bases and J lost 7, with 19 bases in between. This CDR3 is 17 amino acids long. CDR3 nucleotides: TGCGCCAGCAGCTTGGTGATTCGAGGTTCCAGGGTCGGGGAGCTGTTTTTT. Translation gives CASSLVIRGSRVGELFF.

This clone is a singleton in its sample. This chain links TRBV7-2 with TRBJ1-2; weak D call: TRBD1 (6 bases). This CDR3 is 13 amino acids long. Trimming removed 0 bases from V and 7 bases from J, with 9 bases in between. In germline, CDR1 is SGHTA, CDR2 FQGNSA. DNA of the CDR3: TGTGCCAGCAGCTTAGCGGCAGGGGCTGGCTACACCTTC. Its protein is CASSLAAGAGYTF.

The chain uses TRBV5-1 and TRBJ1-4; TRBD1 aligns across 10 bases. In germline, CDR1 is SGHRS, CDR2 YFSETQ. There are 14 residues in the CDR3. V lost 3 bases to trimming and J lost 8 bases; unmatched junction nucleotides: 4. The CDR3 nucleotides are TGCGCCAGCAGCTGGACAGGGGGTAACGAAAAACTGTTTTTT. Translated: CASSWTGGNEKLFF.